The following is a T cell receptor beta chain sequence with its context. What it binds is not known. The protocol was immunoSEQ multiplex PCR, while the TCRdb copy is restricted to in-frame clones and leaves out a portion. The table has several thousand clones, almost 85% seen once. The record originates from a study of immune cell composition in non-small cell lung cancer. Whole-study results and caveats: Tumour-associated clones >0.5% occurred in 25% to 40% of adenocarcinomas, approximately 74% of squamous. No significant correlation existed between pack-years smoked and tumour clonality. It was not proven that tumour-reactive clones equal dominant tumour-associated clones.

The V and J ends lost 0 bases and 7 bases respectively, with 11 bases between them. The CDR3 has 15 residues. Germline CDR1 is SGDLS and CDR2 is YYNGEE. Normal lung was sampled as far from the tumour as possible, at least 3 cm. The rearrangement uses TRBV9 and TRBJ1-6; a weak D match, TRBD1 (5 bases). Sequencing input: non-adjacent lung tissue. The clonotype was recovered from a human donor with non-small cell lung cancer. CDR3 DNA: TGTGCCAGCAGCGTAGGACAGAGCTGGAATTCACCCCTCCACTTT. Its protein product is CASSVGQSWNSPLHF.